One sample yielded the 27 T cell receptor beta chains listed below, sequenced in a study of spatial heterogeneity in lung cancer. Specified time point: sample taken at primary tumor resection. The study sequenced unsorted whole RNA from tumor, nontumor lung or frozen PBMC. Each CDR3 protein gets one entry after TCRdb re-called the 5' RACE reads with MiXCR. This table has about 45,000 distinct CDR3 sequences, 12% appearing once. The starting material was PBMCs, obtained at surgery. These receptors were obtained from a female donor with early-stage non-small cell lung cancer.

CDR3 DNA: TGTGCCAGCAGCTTAGGGTCTAGCGGGGGATGGGGGGAGACCCAGTACTTC. It codes for CASSLGSSGGWGETQYF. The chain joins TRBV11-1 to TRBJ2-5, with 10 bases lining up with TRBD2. The germline CDR1 and CDR2 sequences are SGHAT and FQDESV (reference sequence). This CDR3 comprises 17 residues. J gave up 5 bases and V 1 base, and 10 bases lay outside the gene matches. Combining the CDR3 with reference TRBV11-1 and TRBJ2-5 gives the whole variable domain EAEVAQSPRYKITEKSQAVAFWCDPISGHATLYWYRQILGQGPELLVQFQDESVVDDSQLPKDRFSAERLKGVDSTLKIQPAELGDSAMYLCASSLGSSGGWGETQYFGPGTRLLVL.

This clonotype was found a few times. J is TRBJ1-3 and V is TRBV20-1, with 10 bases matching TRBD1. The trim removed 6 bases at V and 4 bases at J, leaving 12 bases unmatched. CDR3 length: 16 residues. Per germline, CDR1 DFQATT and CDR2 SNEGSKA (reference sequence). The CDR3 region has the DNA TGCAGTGCGGTACCCCTTGGGACAGGGGTCGGAAACACCATATATTTT. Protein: CSAVPLGTGVGNTIYF.

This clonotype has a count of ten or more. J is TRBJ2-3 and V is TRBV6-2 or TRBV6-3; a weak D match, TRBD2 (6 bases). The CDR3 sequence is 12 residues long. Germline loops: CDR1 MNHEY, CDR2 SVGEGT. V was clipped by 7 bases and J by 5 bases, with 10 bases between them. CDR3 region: CASTEGGDTQYF. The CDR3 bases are TGTGCCAGCACTGAGGGAGGAGATACGCAGTATTTT.

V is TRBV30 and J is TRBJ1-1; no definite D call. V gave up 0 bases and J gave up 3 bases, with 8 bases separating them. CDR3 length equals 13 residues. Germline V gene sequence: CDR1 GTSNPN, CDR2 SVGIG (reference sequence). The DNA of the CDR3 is TGTGCCTGGAGTGTACGTGGGGACACTGAAGCTTTCTTT. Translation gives CAWSVRGDTEAFF.

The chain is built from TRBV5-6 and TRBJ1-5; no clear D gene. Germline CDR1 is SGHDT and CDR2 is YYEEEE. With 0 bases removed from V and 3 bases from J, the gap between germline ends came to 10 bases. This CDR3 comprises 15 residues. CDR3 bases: TGTGCCAGCAGCTTGGCGTCAGTCTCCAATCAGCCCCAGCATTTT. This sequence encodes CASSLASVSNQPQHF.

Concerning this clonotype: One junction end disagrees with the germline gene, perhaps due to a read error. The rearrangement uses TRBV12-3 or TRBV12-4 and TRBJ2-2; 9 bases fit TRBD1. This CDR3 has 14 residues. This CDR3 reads CASRGTGNTRELFF. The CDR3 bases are TGTGCCAGCAGAGGGACAGGGAACACCCGGGAGCTGTTTTTT.

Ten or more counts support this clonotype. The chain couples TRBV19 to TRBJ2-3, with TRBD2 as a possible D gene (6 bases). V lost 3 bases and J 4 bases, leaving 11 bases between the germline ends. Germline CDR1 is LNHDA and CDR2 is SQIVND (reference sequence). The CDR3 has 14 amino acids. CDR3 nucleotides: TGTGCCAGTAGTATTGTGGCGGGACCAGATACGCAGTATTTT. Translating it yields CASSIVAGPDTQYF. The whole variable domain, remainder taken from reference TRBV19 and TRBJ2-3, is DGGITQSPKYLFRKEGQNVTLSCEQNLNHDAMYWYRQDPGQGLRLIYYSQIVNDFQKGDIAEGYSVSREKKESFPLTVTSAQKNPTAFYLCASSIVAGPDTQYFGPGTRLTVL.

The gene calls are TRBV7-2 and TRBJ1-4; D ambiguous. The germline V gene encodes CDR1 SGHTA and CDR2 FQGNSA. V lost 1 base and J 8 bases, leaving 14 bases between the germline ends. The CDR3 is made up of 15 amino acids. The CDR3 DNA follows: TGTGCCAGCAGCTTAGTACAGACCGGAGGGGAAAAACTGTTTTTT. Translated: CASSLVQTGGEKLFF.

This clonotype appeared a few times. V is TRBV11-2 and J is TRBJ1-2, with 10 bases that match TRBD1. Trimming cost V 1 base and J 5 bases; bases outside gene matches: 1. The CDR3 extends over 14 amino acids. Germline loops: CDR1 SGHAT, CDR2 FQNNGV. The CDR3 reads CASSLAGQGYGYTF. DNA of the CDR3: TGTGCCAGCAGCTTAGCGGGACAGGGGTATGGCTACACCTTC.

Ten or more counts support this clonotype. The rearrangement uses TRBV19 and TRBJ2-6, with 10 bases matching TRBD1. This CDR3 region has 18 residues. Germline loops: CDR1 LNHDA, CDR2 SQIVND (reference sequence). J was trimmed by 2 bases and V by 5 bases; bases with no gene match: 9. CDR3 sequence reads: CASSRRDRGTTGANVLTF. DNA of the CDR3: TGTGCCAGTAGTCGCCGGGACAGGGGAACAACTGGGGCCAACGTCCTGACTTTC.

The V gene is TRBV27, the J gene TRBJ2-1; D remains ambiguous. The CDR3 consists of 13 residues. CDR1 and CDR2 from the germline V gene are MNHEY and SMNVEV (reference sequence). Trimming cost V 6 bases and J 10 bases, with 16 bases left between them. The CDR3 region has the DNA TGTGCCAGCAGATCAGCCTTAGTGGGGGAGCAGTTCTTC. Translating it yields CASRSALVGEQFF.

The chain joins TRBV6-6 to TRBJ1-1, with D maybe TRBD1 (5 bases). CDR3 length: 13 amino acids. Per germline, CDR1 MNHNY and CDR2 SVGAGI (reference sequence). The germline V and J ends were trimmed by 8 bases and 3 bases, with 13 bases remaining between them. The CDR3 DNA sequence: TGTGCCAGCGGGTCGGCGGGGGACACTGAAGCTTTCTTT. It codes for CASGSAGDTEAFF.

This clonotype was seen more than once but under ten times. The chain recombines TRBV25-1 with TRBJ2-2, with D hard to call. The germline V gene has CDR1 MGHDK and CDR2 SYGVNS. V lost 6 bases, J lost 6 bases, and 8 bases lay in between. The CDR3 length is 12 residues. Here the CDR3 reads CASSPRAGELFF. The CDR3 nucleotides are TGTGCCAGCAGCCCAAGGGCCGGGGAGCTGTTTTTT.

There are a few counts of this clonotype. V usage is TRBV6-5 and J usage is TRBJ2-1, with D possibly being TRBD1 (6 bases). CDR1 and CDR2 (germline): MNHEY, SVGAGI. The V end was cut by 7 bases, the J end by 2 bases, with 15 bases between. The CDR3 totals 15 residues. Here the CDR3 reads CASTQGLFTYNEQFF. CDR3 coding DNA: TGTGCCAGCACCCAGGGGCTGTTCACCTACAATGAGCAGTTCTTC.

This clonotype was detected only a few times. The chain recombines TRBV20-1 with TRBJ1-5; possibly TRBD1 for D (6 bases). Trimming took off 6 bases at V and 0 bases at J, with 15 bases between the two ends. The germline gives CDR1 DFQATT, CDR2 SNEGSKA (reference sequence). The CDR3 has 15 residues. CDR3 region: CSAVPDSNSNQPQHF. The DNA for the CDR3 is TGCAGTGCCGTACCGGACAGCAATAGCAATCAGCCCCAGCATTTT.

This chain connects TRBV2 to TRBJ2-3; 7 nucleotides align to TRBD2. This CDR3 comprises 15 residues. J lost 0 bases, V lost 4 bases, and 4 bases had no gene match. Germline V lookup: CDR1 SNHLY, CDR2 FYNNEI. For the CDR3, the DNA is TGTGCCAGCAGTGCCGGGACTATCAGCACAGATACGCAGTATTTT. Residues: CASSAGTISTDTQYF.

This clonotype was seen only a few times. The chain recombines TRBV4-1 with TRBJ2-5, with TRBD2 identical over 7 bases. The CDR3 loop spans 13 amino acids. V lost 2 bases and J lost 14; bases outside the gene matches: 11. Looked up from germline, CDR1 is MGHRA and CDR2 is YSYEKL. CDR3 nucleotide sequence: TGCGCCAGCAGCCAACCTCCCCGGGAGGCGGAATACTTC. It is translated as CASSQPPREAEYF.

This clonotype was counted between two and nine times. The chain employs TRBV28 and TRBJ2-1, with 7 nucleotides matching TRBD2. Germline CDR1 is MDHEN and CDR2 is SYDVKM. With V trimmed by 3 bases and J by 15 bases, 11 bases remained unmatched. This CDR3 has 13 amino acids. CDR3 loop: CASSFTPGLNLFF. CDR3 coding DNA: TGTGCCAGCAGTTTTACTCCGGGACTAAATCTGTTCTTC.

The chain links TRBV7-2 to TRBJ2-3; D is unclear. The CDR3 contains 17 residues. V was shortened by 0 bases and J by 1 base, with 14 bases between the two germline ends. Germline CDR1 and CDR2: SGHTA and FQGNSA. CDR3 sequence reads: CASSLASPTGGTDTQYF. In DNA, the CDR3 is TGTGCCAGCAGCTTAGCTAGTCCCACTGGCGGCACAGATACGCAGTATTTT.

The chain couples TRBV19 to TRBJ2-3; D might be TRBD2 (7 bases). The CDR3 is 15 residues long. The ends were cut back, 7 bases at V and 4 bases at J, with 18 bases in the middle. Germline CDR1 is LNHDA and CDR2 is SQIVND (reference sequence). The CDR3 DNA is TGTGCCAGTACTACGCTCGGGGGGCCCGCAGATACGCAGTATTTT. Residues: CASTTLGGPADTQYF.

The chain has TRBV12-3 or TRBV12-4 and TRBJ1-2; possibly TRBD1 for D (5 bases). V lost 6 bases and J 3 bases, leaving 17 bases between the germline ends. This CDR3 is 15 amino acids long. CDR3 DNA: TGTGCCAGCAGCCTAGCCCTGAGCAGGGACTATGGCTACACCTTC. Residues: CASSLALSRDYGYTF.

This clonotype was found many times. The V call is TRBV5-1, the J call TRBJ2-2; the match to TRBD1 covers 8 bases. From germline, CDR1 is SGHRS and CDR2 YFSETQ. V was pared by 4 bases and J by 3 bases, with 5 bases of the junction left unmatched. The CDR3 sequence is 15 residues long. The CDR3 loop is CASSLQTGDTGELFF. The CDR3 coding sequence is TGCGCCAGCAGCCTACAGACAGGGGACACCGGGGAGCTGTTTTTT.

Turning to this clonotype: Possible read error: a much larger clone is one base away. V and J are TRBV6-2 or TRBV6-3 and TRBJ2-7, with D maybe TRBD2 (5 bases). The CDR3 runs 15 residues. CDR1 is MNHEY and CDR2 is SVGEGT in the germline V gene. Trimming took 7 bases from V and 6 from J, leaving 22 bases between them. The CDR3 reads CASTPTPEGTREQYF. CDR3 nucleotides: TGTGCCAGCACCCCCACTCCCGAGGGAACTCGCGAGCAGTACTTC.

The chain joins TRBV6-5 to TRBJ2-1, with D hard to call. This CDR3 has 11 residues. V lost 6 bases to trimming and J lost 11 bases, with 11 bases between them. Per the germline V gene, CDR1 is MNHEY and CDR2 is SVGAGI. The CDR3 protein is CASRDPNKQFF. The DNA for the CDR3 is TGTGCCAGCAGAGACCCCAACAAGCAGTTCTTC.

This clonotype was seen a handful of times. CDR3 sequence: CASRSGPAKAEAFF. As DNA, the CDR3 is TGTGCCAGCAGGTCGGGACCCGCGAAGGCTGAAGCTTTCTTT. This rearrangement joins TRBV28 to TRBJ1-1, with D maybe TRBD1 (5 bases). CDR1 is MDHEN, CDR2 SYDVKM, per germline. Trimming stripped 6 bases from V and 6 bases from J, with 17 bases between. There are 14 residues in the CDR3.

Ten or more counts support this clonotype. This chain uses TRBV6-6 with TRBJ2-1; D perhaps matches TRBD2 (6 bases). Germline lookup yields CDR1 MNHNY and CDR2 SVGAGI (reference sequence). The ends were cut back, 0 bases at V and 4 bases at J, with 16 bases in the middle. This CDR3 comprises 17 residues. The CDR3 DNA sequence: TGTGCCAGCAGTTACTCGACCGCGCGGGGCCTATACAATGAGCAGTTCTTC. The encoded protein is CASSYSTARGLYNEQFF.

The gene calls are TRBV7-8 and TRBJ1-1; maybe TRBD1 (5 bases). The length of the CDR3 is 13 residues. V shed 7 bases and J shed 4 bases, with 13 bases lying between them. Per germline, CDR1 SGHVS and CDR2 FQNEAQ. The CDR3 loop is CASTNRGGTEAFF. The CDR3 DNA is TGTGCCAGCACCAACCGGGGGGGCACTGAAGCTTTCTTT.